One and the same sample provided the 26 T cell receptor beta chains below, sequenced in a study of a mutant IDH1 vaccine in newly diagnosed glioma. Their antigens are not known. The assay was immunoSEQ multiplex PCR, and TCRdb's table has in-frame clones only and misses some. This sample has 30,000 to 40,000 clones, with roughly 80% found just once. Sample time point: week 5, during vaccination. Topical imiquimod accompanied each vaccine dose, which consisted of 300 ug of mutant IDH1 20-mer peptide. Sequencing used PBMCs, obtained from a glioma patient whose treatment included an IDH1 peptide vaccine. The source of these receptors is a man aged 45-65 years with glioma.

The gene calls are TRBV2 and TRBJ2-6, with D unclear. CDR1 and CDR2 (germline): SNHLY, FYNNEI. V lost 5 bases and J lost 3, with 11 bases in between. This CDR3 has 15 residues. The CDR3 sequence: CASSSIPFGANVLTF. DNA for the CDR3: TGTGCCAGCAGTTCGATCCCTTTTGGGGCCAACGTCCTGACTTTC.

V gene TRBV4-1 combines with J gene TRBJ2-6, with 8 nucleotides matching TRBD1. The CDR3 spans 21 residues. Germline CDR1 reads MGHRA; CDR2 reads YSYEKL. The trim removed 0 bases at V and 2 bases at J, leaving 15 bases unmatched. The CDR3 loop is CASSQEDLKGTGRTGANVLTF. The DNA for the CDR3 is TGCGCCAGCAGCCAAGAAGACTTAAAAGGGACAGGTAGGACTGGGGCCAACGTCCTGACTTTC.

A few counts support this clone. V gene TRBV11-2 combines with J gene TRBJ1-1; D remains unclear. CDR1 is SGHAT, CDR2 FQNNGV, per germline. This CDR3 spans 12 amino acids. The ends were cut back, 3 bases at V and 0 bases at J, with 2 bases in the middle. The CDR3 coding sequence is TGTGCCAGCAGCTTGATGAACACTGAAGCTTTCTTT. It is translated as CASSLMNTEAFF.

The chain has TRBV27 and TRBJ2-4, with TRBD1 as a possible D gene (6 bases). There are 13 residues in the CDR3. Germline-derived CDR1 and CDR2 are MNHEY and SMNVEV (reference sequence). Trimming left V 6 bases short and J 1 base short, with 7 bases between. The CDR3 here is CASRGGAKNIQYF. The CDR3, as DNA: TGTGCCAGCAGAGGGGGTGCCAAAAACATTCAGTACTTC.

The rearrangement joins TRBV11-2 to TRBJ1-2; weak D call: TRBD1 (6 bases). V was shortened by 1 base and J by 5 bases, with 8 bases between the two germline ends. The germline gives CDR1 SGHAT, CDR2 FQNNGV. The CDR3 contains 13 residues. The CDR3 DNA reads TGTGCCAGCAGCTTAGCAGGGGTATATGGCTACACCTTC. This codes for CASSLAGVYGYTF.

This chain links TRBV6-1 with TRBJ2-7; TRBD1 matches at 7 bases. Germline CDR1 reads MNHNS; CDR2 reads SASEGT. The CDR3 loop spans 10 amino acids. The V gene end was trimmed by 8 bases and the J gene end by 11 bases; junction bases not matched to a gene: 6. In DNA form, the CDR3 reads TGTGCCAGCGGGGAGACAGGGAAGTACTTC. Protein: CASGETGKYF.

In its sample, this clone was seen once. The chain links TRBV29-1 to TRBJ2-1; TRBD2 matches 7 bases. Germline V gives CDR1 SQVTM, CDR2 ANQGSEA. The CDR3 is 12 amino acids. Germline trimming cut 4 bases from V and 8 bases from J; bases unmatched to any gene: 5. CDR3 DNA: TGCAGCGTTGGGGGGGGGAGCTATGAGCAGTTCTTC. It yields the protein CSVGGGSYEQFF.

V gene TRBV6-1 combines with J gene TRBJ2-7; no reliable D call. Germline V lookup: CDR1 MNHNS, CDR2 SASEGT. V dropped 6 bases and J dropped 3 bases, with 3 bases sitting between them. This CDR3 is built from 10 residues. The CDR3 coding sequence is TGTGCCAGCAGAAACTACGAGCAGTACTTC. This sequence encodes CASRNYEQYF.

The chain carries TRBV30 and TRBJ1-3, with D unresolved. This CDR3 is 15 amino acids long. V was clipped by 2 bases and J by 0 bases, with 11 bases between them. CDR1 GTSNPN and CDR2 SVGIG come from the germline V gene (reference sequence). The CDR3 bases are TGTGCCTGGAGTTTGGGGAGGAGCTCTGGAAACACCATATATTTT. The encoded protein is CAWSLGRSSGNTIYF. Looking up the rest from reference TRBV30 and TRBJ1-3 gives the full variable domain: SQTIHQWPATLVQPVGSPLSLECTVEGTSNPNLYWYRQAAGRGLQLLFYSVGIGQISSEVPQNLSASRPQDRQFILSSKKLLLSDSGFYLCAWSLGRSSGNTIYFGEGSWLTVV.

The chain couples TRBV9 to TRBJ1-5, with D perhaps matching TRBD1 (5 bases). Germline-derived CDR1 and CDR2 are SGDLS and YYNGEE. V gave up 3 bases and J gave up 7 bases, with 11 bases separating them. CDR3 length: 13 residues. The CDR3 reads CASSASGAQPQHF. CDR3 nucleotide sequence: TGTGCCAGCAGCGCGTCCGGGGCACAGCCCCAGCATTTT.

J is TRBJ2-5 and V is TRBV2, with 11 bases aligning to TRBD2. This CDR3 is built from 15 residues. The J segment lost 1 base and the V segment lost 6 bases, leaving 4 bases of the junction unmatched. CDR1 and CDR2 (germline): SNHLY, FYNNEI. Here the CDR3 DNA reads TGTGCCAGCAGAACACTAGCGGGGGTCCAAGAGACCCAGTACTTC. Translated, it gives CASRTLAGVQETQYF.

V is TRBV6-5 and J is TRBJ2-7; 10 bases line up with TRBD2. The CDR3 has 15 amino acids. The trim removed 0 bases at V and 2 bases at J, leaving 1 base unmatched. Germline V gives CDR1 MNHEY, CDR2 SVGAGI. The CDR3 DNA follows: TGTGCCAGCAGTTACTCCGGGACTAGCGCCTACGAGCAGTACTTC. Its translation: CASSYSGTSAYEQYF.

The chain employs TRBV6-5 and TRBJ2-7, with 11 bases matching TRBD2. The CDR3 is 13 residues long. Germline-derived CDR1 and CDR2 are MNHEY and SVGAGI. The V segment lost 6 bases and the J segment 6 bases; nucleotides outside the gene matches: 4. CDR3 sequence reads: CASSYGLAGEQYF. For the CDR3, the DNA is TGTGCCAGCAGCTACGGACTAGCGGGCGAGCAGTACTTC.

This chain links TRBV6-1 with TRBJ2-3; D is perhaps TRBD1 or TRBD2 (5 bases each). CDR1 MNHNS and CDR2 SASEGT come from the germline V gene. Trimming took off 1 base at V and 1 base at J, with 9 bases between the two ends. This CDR3 is 15 amino acids long. Here the CDR3 reads CASSEDSGRTDTQYF. DNA of the CDR3: TGTGCCAGCAGTGAAGACTCGGGGCGCACAGATACGCAGTATTTT.

The chain is built from TRBV4-1 and TRBJ1-5; a possible D gene is TRBD1 (6 bases). This CDR3 spans 14 amino acids. V lost 4 bases, J lost 3 bases, and 10 bases lay in between. The germline CDR1 and CDR2 sequences are MGHRA and YSYEKL. This CDR3 reads CASSPTGLNQPQHF. In DNA form, the CDR3 reads TGCGCCAGCAGCCCTACAGGGCTCAATCAGCCCCAGCATTTT.

The chain couples TRBV7-2 to TRBJ2-7; tentatively, D is TRBD2 (7 bases). V was cut by 1 base and J by 7 bases, with 20 bases left in between. This CDR3 contains 16 residues. The germline V gene has CDR1 SGHTA and CDR2 FQGNSA. The CDR3 is CASSLVVGLEGVEQYF. CDR3 bases: TGTGCCAGCAGCTTAGTAGTAGGACTAGAGGGGGTGGAGCAGTACTTC.

This clone was seen only once. The J gene is TRBJ2-3, the V gene TRBV10-3, with D maybe TRBD2 (5 bases). This CDR3 contains 13 residues. Looked up from germline, CDR1 is ENHRY and CDR2 is SYGVKD. Trimming left V 11 bases short and J 2 bases short, with 14 bases between. The CDR3 here is CAAAGRDTDTQYF. The CDR3 DNA sequence: TGTGCCGCCGCGGGTAGGGACACAGATACGCAGTATTTT.

The J gene is TRBJ1-3, the V gene TRBV2; maybe TRBD1 (6 bases). Per the germline V gene, CDR1 is SNHLY and CDR2 is FYNNEI. The CDR3 consists of 14 residues. Trimming stripped 5 bases from V and 4 bases from J, with 12 bases between. The CDR3 here is CASSKQGAGNTIYF. CDR3 bases: TGTGCCAGCAGTAAACAGGGCGCCGGAAACACCATATATTTT. The whole variable domain, filled in from reference TRBV2 and TRBJ1-3, reads EPEVTQTPSHQVTQMGQEVILRCVPISNHLYFYWYRQILGQKVEFLVSFYNNEISEKSEIFDDQFSVERPDGSNFTLKIRSTKLEDSAMYFCASSKQGAGNTIYFGEGSWLTVV.

The DNA of the CDR3 is TGTGCCAGTAGTACAGGACTGGCAGATACGCAGTATTTT. This translates into CASSTGLADTQYF. This chain joins TRBV19 and TRBJ2-3, with D maybe TRBD2 (5 bases). V lost 4 bases and J lost 4, with 9 bases in between. Germline values: CDR1 LNHDA, CDR2 SQIVND (reference sequence). There are 13 residues in the CDR3.

The chain carries TRBV7-2 and TRBJ2-1; maybe TRBD2 (5 bases). Germline CDR1 is SGHTA and CDR2 is FQGNSA. CDR3 size: 16 residues. V dropped 2 bases and J dropped 4 bases, with 15 bases sitting between them. CDR3 sequence (DNA): TGTGCCAGCAGCTTATTTTTGTCGACGGGATACAATGAGCAGTTCTTC. Amino acids: CASSLFLSTGYNEQFF.

This clone turned up a few times. The chain joins TRBV4-1 to TRBJ1-1, with D uncertain. This CDR3 is 17 amino acids long. Deletions cut 3 bases from V and 0 bases from J, with 17 bases between. Per the germline V gene, CDR1 is MGHRA and CDR2 is YSYEKL. The CDR3 bases are TGCGCCAGCAGCCAGCTCCCTAGCTCAGTCATGAACACTGAAGCTTTCTTT. Translating gives CASSQLPSSVMNTEAFF.

The chain joins TRBV9 to TRBJ2-3; 10 bases map to TRBD2. The V segment lost 2 bases and the J segment 4 bases; nucleotides outside the gene matches: 13. The V gene's germline CDR1 is SGDLS and CDR2 YYNGEE. This CDR3 is built from 18 residues. CDR3 loop: CASSVGLAGAMFPDTQYF. CDR3 nucleotides: TGTGCCAGCAGCGTCGGGCTAGCGGGAGCGATGTTTCCAGATACGCAGTATTTT.

This chain connects TRBV5-1 to TRBJ2-2; unclear D gene. Germline assignment: CDR1 SGHRS and CDR2 YFSETQ. There are 14 residues in the CDR3. The V and J ends lost 7 bases and 4 bases respectively, with 14 bases between them. The chain's CDR3 is CASAVFDATGELFF. The DNA of the CDR3 is TGCGCCAGCGCGGTGTTCGACGCCACCGGGGAGCTGTTTTTT. Variable domain in full (rest from reference TRBV5-1 and TRBJ2-2): KAGVTQTPRYLIKTRGQQVTLSCSPISGHRSVSWYQQTPGQGLQFLFEYFSETQRNKGNFPGRFSGRQFSNSRSEMNVSTLELGDSALYLCASAVFDATGELFFGEGSRLTVL.

The chain carries TRBV21-1 and TRBJ2-7. TRBV21-1 is labeled a pseudogene. This CDR3 contains 12 residues. Written as DNA, the CDR3 is TGTGCCAGCAGGGACCGAGACGACGAGCAGTACTTC. It translates to CASRDRDDEQYF.

The chain carries TRBV7-8 and TRBJ2-7, with TRBD1 matching over 11 bases. CDR1 is SGHVS and CDR2 is FQNEAQ in the germline V gene. V gave up 5 bases and J gave up 4 bases; unmatched junction bases: 13. The CDR3 has 17 residues. CDR3 amino acids: CASSPPRMDRGLYEQYF. The CDR3 nucleotides are TGTGCCAGCAGCCCCCCGCGTATGGACAGGGGGCTATACGAGCAGTACTTC.

This clone has more than one count but fewer than ten. The chain combines TRBV27 with TRBJ1-5; D is ambiguous. Germline loops: CDR1 MNHEY, CDR2 SMNVEV (reference sequence). The CDR3 runs 13 residues. V lost 3 bases to trimming and J lost 7 bases, with 10 bases between them. CDR3 residues: CASSLGYGQPQHF. DNA for the CDR3: TGTGCCAGCAGTTTGGGGTATGGCCAGCCCCAGCATTTT.